The rows below give T cell receptor beta chains drawn from one sample of a study of T cells expressing NK-cell markers. TCRdb reprocessed the 5' RACE reads and keeps a single row for each CDR3 protein, giving no DNA. The table gives 500,000 or so distinct CDR3 sequences; the top ten clones make up approximately 3.6% of it. Sample: blood T cells: a sorted CD56 or NKG2C T cell subset, CD4+ or CD8+ T cells, or bulk PBMC T cells (not recorded which). The receptors come from a young man in good health. The CDR3 runs from the conserved cysteine through the conserved F or W. The order of the fields is J gene, V gene, CDR3 protein.

TRBJ2-7 TRBV6-5 CASSYSIPVYEQYF
TRBJ2-2 TRBV11-2 CASTREGRTGELFF
TRBJ2-7 TRBV5-5 CASSLAPEAYEQYF
TRBJ1-1 TRBV3-1 CASSQRRDSSEAFF
TRBJ2-3 TRBV5-1 CASSASGTTDTQYF
TRBJ1-5 TRBV6-5 CASSPTGGAGQPQHF
TRBJ2-7 TRBV15 CATGTPPYEQYF
TRBJ1-5 TRBV12-3/TRBV12-4 CASSSTEPQPQHF
TRBJ2-3 TRBV20-1 CSAATERTDTQYF
TRBJ2-2 TRBV11-1 CASSRQTSGSWELFF
TRBJ1-1 TRBV5-1 CASSLGLRPGTGNTEAFF
TRBJ2-1 TRBV30 CAWSVILMAGGEQFF
TRBJ2-3 TRBV7-9 CASSLVSSEGADTQYF
TRBJ2-5 TRBV28 CAVKTGTKETQYF
TRBJ1-2 TRBV20-1 CSASTGLSYGYTF
TRBJ1-1 TRBV12-3/TRBV12-4 CASSPQPGLNTEAFF
TRBJ2-1 TRBV7-6 CASRGGEFSNEQFF
TRBJ2-3 TRBV20-1 CSARDPSEARLAYF
TRBJ2-1 TRBV5-1 CASSLAGWTTRMISTYNEQFF
TRBJ1-3 TRBV10-3 CATKTGETLSGNTIYF
TRBJ1-1 TRBV20-1 CSAPVGGGGTEAFF
TRBJ2-1 TRBV10-2 CASRSRAGEFF
TRBJ1-5 TRBV7-8 CASSSRLPGGRNQPQHF
TRBJ2-5 TRBV29-1 CSVVWTSGRAEETQYF
TRBJ2-7 TRBV7-8 CASSLGDRTNYEQYF
TRBJ2-1 TRBV18 CASSPGTVHEQFF
TRBJ2-7 TRBV29-1 CSVVGTGWREQYF
TRBJ1-4 TRBV11-2 CASSWEVHEKLFF